This T cell receptor (beta chain) came from a study of cytomegalovirus exposure and HLA in healthy donors. Study results and caveats: The study reported that TCR beta sequences accurately predicted HLA-A and HLA-B alleles in most subjects. In a later analysis, most CMV-associated TCR beta chains appeared HLA-restricted. As a later analysis showed, several of the most significant clusters appeared to be linked to common viral pathogens.

This PCR relied on a set of 60 Vbeta primers and 13 Jbeta primers. Some clones are missing from TCRdb's copy, which holds only in-frame ones; the method was immunoSEQ multiplex PCR. The sample records some 85,000 clones, around 84% being singletons. The V end was cut by 5 bases, the J end by 0 bases, with 12 bases between. The CDR3 runs 15 residues. CDR1 is SGHTA and CDR2 is FQGNSA in the germline V gene. This clone was counted a few times. Its antigen is unknown. This CDR3 is also generated by other DNA sequences in the sample. All donors participated as healthy donors of bone marrow. This TCR was recovered from a woman aged 40 to 55 in good health and CMV-seropositive. The chain joins TRBV7-2 to TRBJ2-3; D is perhaps TRBD1 (6 bases). The sample consisted of PBMCs. CDR3 bases: TGTGCCAGCAGCCAACAGGGTATTAGCACAGATACGCAGTATTTT. Translated: CASSQQGISTDTQYF.